Shown below are 26 T cell receptor beta chains from a single sample sequenced in a study of cytomegalovirus exposure and HLA in healthy donors. Some clones are missing from TCRdb's copy, which holds only in-frame ones; the method was immunoSEQ multiplex PCR. The sample includes 150,000 to 200,000 clones, roughly 84% seen only once; the top ten take roughly 7%. Sequencing was performed on PBMCs. These receptors all stem from a man in his late teens or twenties in good health and CMV-seropositive.

This clone was recorded a few times. The chain links TRBV6-5 to TRBJ2-2; 8 bases match TRBD1. The CDR3 runs 15 residues. Losses at the gene ends were 5 bases for V and 7 bases for J; bases not matched to a gene: 9. The germline V gene encodes CDR1 MNHEY and CDR2 SVGAGI. The CDR3 DNA is TGTGCCAGCAGTCCATACCAGGGGGCTAACGGGGAGCTGTTTTTT. Protein product: CASSPYQGANGELFF.

The rearrangement links TRBV5-6 to TRBJ2-7, with TRBD2 matching over 8 bases. V dropped 5 bases and J dropped 4; count of bases not matched to a gene: 17. CDR3 length: 17 residues. Germline CDR1 SGHDT, CDR2 YYEEEE. CDR3: CASRSLTTGLAGYEQYF. The CDR3 DNA sequence: TGTGCCAGCAGATCATTAACAACCGGACTAGCAGGGTACGAGCAGTACTTC.

This chain uses TRBV27 with TRBJ2-3; possible D gene TRBD2, 6 bases. V shed 4 bases and J shed 6 bases, with 17 bases lying between them. CDR1 is MNHEY, CDR2 SMNVEV, per germline (reference sequence). The CDR3 consists of 15 residues. The CDR3 spells CASSSGLSLKDTQYF. The CDR3 DNA follows: TGTGCCAGCAGTTCCGGACTATCCCTAAAGGATACGCAGTATTTT.

The rearrangement links TRBV30 to TRBJ2-2, with D unclear. The germline gives CDR1 GTSNPN, CDR2 SVGIG (reference sequence). Trimming took off 3 bases at V and 6 bases at J, with 8 bases between the two ends. The CDR3 loop spans 12 amino acids. Written as DNA, the CDR3 is TGTGCCTGGAGATTACATTCCGGGGAGCTGTTTTTT. It specifies CAWRLHSGELFF.

This clone came up a few times. The chain joins TRBV5-1 to TRBJ2-2, with 7 bases identical to TRBD2. The CDR3 sequence is 16 residues long. Germline values: CDR1 SGHRS, CDR2 YFSETQ. V trimming: 0 bases; J trimming: 2 bases; junction bases outside the gene matches: 4. CDR3 in DNA: TGCGCCAGCAGCTTGGCGGCTAGCGGTAACACCGGGGAGCTGTTTTTT. It specifies CASSLAASGNTGELFF.

The chain has TRBV28 and TRBJ1-5, with D hard to call. The ends were cut back, 4 bases at V and 6 bases at J, with 7 bases in the middle. The CDR3 loop spans 12 amino acids. Germline V gene lookup returns CDR1 MDHEN and CDR2 SYDVKM. DNA for the CDR3: TGTGCCAGCAGTTCCGGGAGTCAGCCCCAGCATTTT. Amino acids: CASSSGSQPQHF.

CDR3 DNA sequence: TGTGCCAGCACAGGATTAACCACCAATCAGCCCCAGCATTTT. Translated, it gives CASTGLTTNQPQHF. The J gene is TRBJ1-5, the V gene TRBV2; no firm D call. V lost 7 bases and J lost 3, with 13 bases in between. CDR1 is SNHLY, CDR2 FYNNEI, per germline. The CDR3 runs to 14 residues. The full variable domain, its missing parts supplied by reference TRBV2 and TRBJ1-5, is EPEVTQTPSHQVTQMGQEVILRCVPISNHLYFYWYRQILGQKVEFLVSFYNNEISEKSEIFDDQFSVERPDGSNFTLKIRSTKLEDSAMYFCASTGLTTNQPQHFGDGTRLSIL.

This chain uses TRBV5-1 with TRBJ1-4; 9 nucleotides match TRBD1. Trimming at V came to 3 bases and at J to 8 bases, leaving 5 bases not matched to a gene. The CDR3 contains 14 residues. Germline V gives CDR1 SGHRS, CDR2 YFSETQ. The DNA of the CDR3 is TGCGCCAGCAGCTCCGGGACAGGGTACGAAAAACTGTTTTTT. This codes for CASSSGTGYEKLFF.

A word on this clone: Other DNA sequences of this sample code for an identical CDR3. J is TRBJ2-1 and V is TRBV27, with TRBD2 matching over 7 bases. V gave up 8 bases and J gave up 2 bases; unmatched junction bases: 6. CDR1 MNHEY and CDR2 SMNVEV come from the germline V gene (reference sequence). CDR3 size: 14 residues. CDR3 region: CASGTGGAYNEQFF. The DNA of the CDR3 is TGTGCCAGCGGGACGGGAGGTGCCTACAATGAGCAGTTCTTC.

J is TRBJ1-4 and V is TRBV27, with no clear D. The V gene lost 6 bases and the J gene lost 2 bases, with 16 bases spanning the gap. This CDR3 contains 16 residues. Germline loops: CDR1 MNHEY, CDR2 SMNVEV (reference sequence). CDR3 DNA: TGTGCCAGCAGCCGTGACCTGAAAGCGACTAATGAAAAACTGTTTTTT. It yields the protein CASSRDLKATNEKLFF. Complete variable domain (other parts from reference TRBV27 and TRBJ1-4): EAQVTQNPRYLITVTGKKLTVTCSQNMNHEYMSWYRQDPGLGLRQIYYSMNVEVTDKGDVPEGYKVSRKEKRNFPLILESPSPNQTSLYFCASSRDLKATNEKLFFGSGTQLSVL.

The chain uses TRBV25-1 and TRBJ2-7; tentative D call: TRBD2 (5 bases). Looked up from germline, CDR1 is MGHDK and CDR2 is SYGVNS. This CDR3 has 11 residues. V was pared by 5 bases and J by 7 bases, with 9 bases between. The CDR3 DNA sequence: TGTGCCAGCAGTTACGGACTGGAGCAGTACTTC. Translated: CASSYGLEQYF.

J is TRBJ1-1 and V is TRBV28; 7 nucleotides line up with TRBD1. Looked up from germline, CDR1 is MDHEN and CDR2 is SYDVKM. CDR3 length: 15 amino acids. The V segment lost 3 bases and the J segment 1 base; nucleotides outside the gene matches: 5. CDR3 region: CASSFLGQQNTEAFF. CDR3 bases: TGTGCCAGCAGTTTCCTGGGACAGCAGAACACTGAAGCTTTCTTT.

This chain links TRBV28 with TRBJ1-4; 11 bases agree with TRBD1. The CDR3 consists of 16 residues. The ends lost 5 bases at V and 8 bases at J; junction bases unmatched: 10. The germline gives CDR1 MDHEN, CDR2 SYDVKM. The CDR3 region is CASSTPGQGAREKLFF. The DNA of the CDR3 is TGTGCCAGCAGTACACCCGGACAGGGGGCAAGGGAAAAACTGTTTTTT. Full variable domain (rest looked up from reference TRBV28 and TRBJ1-4): DVKVTQSSRYLVKRTGEKVFLECVQDMDHENMFWYRQDPGLGLRLIYFSYDVKMKEKGDIPEGYSVSREKKERFSLILESASTNQTSMYLCASSTPGQGAREKLFFGSGTQLSVL.

The chain employs TRBV7-9 and TRBJ2-2; TRBD2 agrees at 8 bases. Germline assignment: CDR1 SEHNR and CDR2 FQNEAQ (reference sequence). With 7 bases clipped from V and 6 bases from J, the junction kept 7 bases outside the gene matches. The CDR3 has 14 residues. In DNA, the CDR3 is TGTGCCAGCACGACGACGGGAGGGCCCGGGGAGCTGTTTTTT. Amino acids: CASTTTGGPGELFF. Looking up the rest from reference TRBV7-9 and TRBJ2-2 gives the full variable domain: DTGVSQNPRHKITKRGQNVTFRCDPISEHNRLYWYRQTLGQGPEFLTYFQNEAQLEKSRLLSDRFSAERPKGSFSTLEIQRTEQGDSAMYLCASTTTGGPGELFFGEGSRLTVL.

V gene TRBV9 combines with J gene TRBJ2-1, with a tentative D call TRBD2 (5 bases). CDR3 size: 13 residues. Trimming stripped 5 bases from V and 9 bases from J, with 15 bases between. Germline lookup yields CDR1 SGDLS and CDR2 YYNGEE. The CDR3 loop is CASRDPAGGEQFF. The CDR3 nucleotides are TGTGCCAGCAGAGACCCGGCGGGCGGTGAGCAGTTCTTC.

This chain links TRBV28 with TRBJ1-5; TRBD1 agrees at 8 bases. The CDR3 covers 15 residues. Looked up from germline, CDR1 is MDHEN and CDR2 is SYDVKM. The V gene end was trimmed by 7 bases and the J gene end by 4 bases; junction bases not matched to a gene: 9. The CDR3 DNA is TGTGCCAGCACCCCCTTCCGGACAGGGAATCAGCCCCAGCATTTT. This codes for CASTPFRTGNQPQHF.

The J gene is TRBJ1-5, the V gene TRBV5-1, with 7 bases fitting TRBD1. From germline, CDR1 is SGHRS and CDR2 YFSETQ. V shed 0 bases, J shed 0 bases, and the junction held 0 bases outside the gene matches. This CDR3 comprises 15 residues. CDR3 bases: TGCGCCAGCAGCTTGGGACAGGGTAGCAATCAGCCCCAGCATTTT. It yields the protein CASSLGQGSNQPQHF.

The chain carries TRBV19 and TRBJ2-1, with 7 bases lining up with TRBD2. In germline, CDR1 is LNHDA, CDR2 SQIVND (reference sequence). The CDR3 totals 15 residues. Trimming cost V 3 bases and J 4 bases; bases outside gene matches: 6. The chain's CDR3 is CASSIVGTKYNEQFF. DNA of the CDR3: TGTGCCAGTAGTATTGTTGGGACTAAATACAATGAGCAGTTCTTC.

This chain joins TRBV15 and TRBJ1-5, with D hard to call. Trimming pared 5 bases from V and 1 base from J, leaving 9 bases between. The CDR3 runs 14 residues. Germline V gene data show CDR1 as LNHNV and CDR2 as YYDKDF (reference sequence). CDR3 coding DNA: TGTGCCACCAGCGGCATTTCCAGCAATCAGCCCCAGCATTTT. It translates to CATSGISSNQPQHF.

The chain employs TRBV6-4 and TRBJ2-3; 10 bases map to TRBD2. The germline V gene has CDR1 MRHNA and CDR2 SNTAGT. The CDR3 contains 14 residues. V was pared by 3 bases and J by 4 bases, with 1 base of the junction left unmatched. The CDR3 spells CASSELAGADTQYF. DNA of the CDR3: TGTGCCAGCAGTGAGCTAGCGGGAGCAGATACGCAGTATTTT.

This chain links TRBV13 with TRBJ1-4; D gene uncertain. V lost 4 bases and J 4 bases, leaving 4 bases between the germline ends. The CDR3 consists of 12 residues. Germline CDR1 and CDR2: PRHDT and FYEKMQ (reference sequence). CDR3 in DNA: TGTGCCAGCAGCTCTAATAATGAAAAACTGTTTTTT. Residues: CASSSNNEKLFF.

This clone was found a few times. The rearrangement joins TRBV7-6 to TRBJ2-7; D is unclear. The V gene lost 5 bases and the J gene lost 7 bases, with 21 bases spanning the gap. Germline V gene sequence: CDR1 SGHVS, CDR2 FNYEAQ. The CDR3 has 15 residues. For the CDR3, the DNA is TGTGCCAGCAGCCTAGGTCGAGGTGTTGTGTCTGAGCAGTACTTC. It is translated as CASSLGRGVVSEQYF.

CDR3 nucleotides: TGTGCCAGTAGTACGACTAGCGGGGCCTACAATGAGCAGTTCTTC. Encoded protein: CASSTTSGAYNEQFF. V gene TRBV19 combines with J gene TRBJ2-1, with 11 nucleotides matching TRBD2. V was clipped by 4 bases and J by 2 bases; unmatched bases: 1. CDR1 LNHDA and CDR2 SQIVND come from the germline V gene (reference sequence). The CDR3 has 15 amino acids.

The DNA of the CDR3 is TGCGCCAGCAGCCTTGAAATGGGACAGGGGTGGGCTAGCGGGGGAGCGGGGACCCAGTACTTC. Its translation is CASSLEMGQGWASGGAGTQYF. The chain carries TRBV4-1 and TRBJ2-5, with D perhaps assigned TRBD1 or TRBD2 (10 bases each). Germline V gene data show CDR1 as MGHRA and CDR2 as YSYEKL. The V end was cut by 4 bases, the J end by 7 bases, with 37 bases between. The CDR3 has 21 amino acids.

The gene calls are TRBV7-9 and TRBJ2-7; no clear D gene. The CDR3 sequence is 15 residues long. Germline V CDR1 and CDR2: SEHNR, FQNEAQ (reference sequence). V dropped 1 base and J dropped 2 bases, with 12 bases sitting between them. CDR3 DNA: TGTGCCAGCAGCTTAGTAAATCCAGGAACCTACGAGCAGTACTTC. Its protein is CASSLVNPGTYEQYF.

With regard to this clone: The junction differs from germline at one of its ends, possibly a read error. The rearrangement uses TRBV5-6 and TRBJ2-6; tentatively, D is TRBD2 (6 bases). The CDR3 consists of 16 residues. Germline V lookup: CDR1 SGHDT, CDR2 YYEEEE. As DNA, the CDR3 is TGTGCCAGCAGGTTGGGACTTCATGCTGGGGCCAACGTCCTGACTTTC. Encoded protein: CASRLGLHAGANVLTF.